The 14 T cell receptor beta chains given below trace back to one sample, sequenced in a study of T-cell reconstitution after alpha-beta-depleted transplantation in children. During its preparation, the TCRbeta library received unique molecular identifiers. Using its own MiXCR run on the PCR reads, TCRdb lists one record per CDR3 protein. The sample carries almost 250,000 distinct CDR3 sequences, roughly 26% recorded once. Here the sequenced sample was PBMCs, taken before TCRalphabeta/CD19-depleted stem cell transplant. The source is a girl aged 2-10 years with Fanconi anemia, due to receive a stem cell transplant.

This clonotype was counted at least ten times. The genes are TRBV6-5 and TRBJ2-1; TRBD2 aligns across 8 bases. The CDR3 contains 18 residues. Germline V CDR1 and CDR2: MNHEY, SVGAGI. The junction had 11 bases not matched to a gene; V was cut back by 0 bases and J by 4 bases. CDR3 nucleotide sequence: TGTGCCAGCAGTTACTCGAGCGGGGGCACATTCATTTACAATGAGCAGTTCTTC. Translating it yields CASSYSSGGTFIYNEQFF.

There are many counts of this clonotype. J is TRBJ1-2 and V is TRBV29-1; 7 bases line up with TRBD1. The junction had 17 bases not matched to a gene; V was cut back by 7 bases and J by 3 bases. Germline lookup yields CDR1 SQVTM and CDR2 ANQGSEA. The CDR3 loop spans 16 amino acids. CDR3 in DNA: TGCAGCGCCATCGGGAGCGACAGGACAGGAGACTATGGCTACACCTTC. This encodes CSAIGSDRTGDYGYTF.

This chain links TRBV7-3 with TRBJ2-2; 7 positions match TRBD1. The CDR3 contains 14 residues. CDR1 and CDR2 (germline): SGHTA, FQGTGA. V lost 5 bases and J lost 7; bases outside the gene matches: 7. The CDR3 sequence: CASSQTGIVGELFF. The CDR3 DNA is TGTGCCAGCAGCCAGACAGGGATTGTCGGGGAGCTGTTTTTT.

The V gene is TRBV5-1, the J gene TRBJ2-1; D not certain. Per the germline V gene, CDR1 is SGHRS and CDR2 is YFSETQ. This CDR3 region has 15 residues. The ends were cut back, 0 bases at V and 0 bases at J, with 7 bases in the middle. CDR3 residues: CASSLGVVSYNEQFF. As DNA, the CDR3 is TGCGCCAGCAGCTTGGGGGTGGTCTCCTACAATGAGCAGTTCTTC.

The J gene is TRBJ2-7, the V gene TRBV21-1; the D call in the table, TRBD2, was not verified against the DNA. TRBV21-1 is a known pseudogene. The CDR3 covers 18 residues. The CDR3 DNA sequence: TGTGCCAGCAGCCATTCATACGGTGATAGCGGGAGGGTGGACGAGCAGTACTTC. Translated, it gives CASSHSYGDSGRVDEQYF.

This clonotype has a count of ten or more. This chain joins TRBV6-4 and TRBJ2-3; TRBD2 aligns across 8 bases. Unmatched junction bases numbered 5, after V lost 2 bases and J lost 4 bases. The CDR3 is 15 amino acids. The germline gives CDR1 MRHNA, CDR2 SNTAGT. The CDR3: CASSDRSGSSDTQYF. The CDR3 DNA reads TGTGCCAGCAGTGACCGAAGCGGGAGTTCAGATACGCAGTATTTT.

This clonotype showed up many times. The chain carries TRBV7-6 and TRBJ2-7; D is undetermined. The V and J ends lost 3 bases and 2 bases respectively, with 20 bases between them. Per germline, CDR1 SGHVS and CDR2 FNYEAQ. The CDR3 runs to 17 residues. CDR3 nucleotide sequence: TGTGCCAGCAGCTTTTCCCCCGTTCTCAGTTCCGCCTACGAGCAGTACTTC. Translated, it gives CASSFSPVLSSAYEQYF.

The chain has TRBV5-1 and TRBJ2-1; the D call may be TRBD1 or TRBD2 (5 bases each). CDR3 length equals 15 residues. Germline-derived CDR1 and CDR2 are SGHRS and YFSETQ. V lost 4 bases, J lost 3 bases, and 14 bases lay in between. The DNA for the CDR3 is TGCGCCAGCAGCATGGACCCGAGGGGCTACAATGAGCAGTTCTTC. This encodes CASSMDPRGYNEQFF.

There are many counts of this clonotype. This chain links TRBV29-1 with TRBJ2-3, with TRBD1 matching 7 bases. The junction had 7 bases not matched to a gene; V was cut back by 6 bases and J by 4 bases. Germline V gene data show CDR1 as SQVTM and CDR2 as ANQGSEA. CDR3 length: 13 residues. The CDR3 DNA reads TGCAGCGTCCCCACAGGGGTAGCAGATACGCAGTATTTT. This gives the protein CSVPTGVADTQYF.

This chain links TRBV30 with TRBJ2-1; D gene uncertain. Germline assignment: CDR1 GTSNPN and CDR2 SVGIG (reference sequence). The CDR3 runs to 13 residues. Trimming cost V 4 bases and J 1 base, with 8 bases left between them. The CDR3 DNA sequence: TGTGCCTGGAACGTTAATTCCTACAATGAGCAGTTCTTC. Translated: CAWNVNSYNEQFF.

At least ten counts were recorded for this clonotype. The chain carries TRBV30 and TRBJ1-2; D unresolved. The V end was cut by 2 bases, the J end by 7 bases, with 11 bases between. This CDR3 has 12 amino acids. The germline V gene has CDR1 GTSNPN and CDR2 SVGIG (reference sequence). The CDR3 DNA sequence: TGTGCCTGGAGTAGGTTTCGAGGTGGCTACACCTTC. Its protein is CAWSRFRGGYTF.

J is TRBJ2-5 and V is TRBV12-3 or TRBV12-4; D is perhaps TRBD1 or TRBD2 (5 bases each). Trimming removed 5 bases from V and 1 base from J, with 17 bases in between. The CDR3 length is 16 residues. The CDR3 reads CASSPAGTASQETQYF. The CDR3 coding sequence is TGTGCCAGCAGTCCAGCCGGGACGGCAAGCCAAGAGACCCAGTACTTC.

The chain combines TRBV5-1 with TRBJ1-2, with 10 bases that match TRBD1. V shed 3 bases, J shed 8 bases, and the junction held 7 bases outside the gene matches. The CDR3 consists of 14 residues. Germline V gene sequence: CDR1 SGHRS, CDR2 YFSETQ. The CDR3 coding sequence is TGCGCCAGCAGCTCTGACAGGGGGCTCGGGGGCTACACCTTC. This translates into CASSSDRGLGGYTF.

The chain has TRBV5-1 and TRBJ2-1; D not certain. The V gene lost 0 bases and the J gene lost 5 bases, with 18 bases spanning the gap. The CDR3 sequence is 17 residues long. Germline-derived CDR1 and CDR2 are SGHRS and YFSETQ. DNA of the CDR3: TGCGCCAGCAGCTTGGGCCATACAGTCCAAACCAACAATGAGCAGTTCTTC. Encoded protein: CASSLGHTVQTNNEQFF.